This T cell receptor (beta chain) was retrieved from a study of blood T cell repertoires in COVID-19. Participant-reported clinical history was the basis for cohort assignment. This table comes from immunoSEQ multiplex PCR, and its TCRdb copy is limited to in-frame clones, with some not included. Of 250,000 or so clones listed, approximately 90% are singletons. Trimming took 2 bases from V and 2 from J, leaving 15 bases between them. The length of the CDR3 is 16 residues. The germline gives CDR1 MDHEN, CDR2 SYDVKM. The chain carries TRBV28 and TRBJ2-5; possibly TRBD1 for D (6 bases). This clonotype was obtained from a man aged 40-50 years who had recovered from COVID-19. What was sequenced was PBMCs or T cells enriched from blood (not recorded which). CDR3 sequence reads: CASSLGGRAKQETQYF. The CDR3, as DNA: TGTGCCAGCAGTTTAGGGGGCAGAGCAAAACAAGAGACCCAGTACTTC.